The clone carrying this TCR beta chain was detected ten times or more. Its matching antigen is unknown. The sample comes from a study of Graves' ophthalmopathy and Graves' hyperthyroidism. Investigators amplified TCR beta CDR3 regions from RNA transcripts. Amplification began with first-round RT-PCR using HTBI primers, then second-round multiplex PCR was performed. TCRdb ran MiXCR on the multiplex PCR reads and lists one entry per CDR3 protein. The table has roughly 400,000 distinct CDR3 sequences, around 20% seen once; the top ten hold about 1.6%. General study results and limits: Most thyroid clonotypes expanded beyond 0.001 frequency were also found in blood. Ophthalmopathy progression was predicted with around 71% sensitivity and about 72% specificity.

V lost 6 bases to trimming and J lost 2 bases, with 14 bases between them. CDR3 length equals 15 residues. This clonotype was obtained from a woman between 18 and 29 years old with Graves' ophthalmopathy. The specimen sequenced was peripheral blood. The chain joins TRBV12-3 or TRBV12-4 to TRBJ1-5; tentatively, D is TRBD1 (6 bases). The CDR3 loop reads CASSLTPGGNQPQHF. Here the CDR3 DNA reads TGTGCCAGCAGCCTAACTCCAGGGGGCAATCAGCCCCAGCATTTT.